One sample yielded the 18 T cell receptor beta chains listed below, sequenced in a study of cytomegalovirus exposure and HLA in healthy donors. Profiled with immunoSEQ multiplex PCR; TCRdb holds only in-frame clones, not every one. This table holds roughly 79,000 clones, approximately 93% found once. The specimen was PBMCs. The receptors were gathered from a man aged 18 to 35 in good health and CMV-seronegative.

This rearrangement joins TRBV18 to TRBJ1-1; weak D call: TRBD1 (5 bases). This CDR3 has 13 residues. The V end lost 6 bases, the J end lost 3 bases, and 11 bases lay between the germline ends. Germline V CDR1 and CDR2: KGHSH, LQKENI. The CDR3 DNA reads as TGTGCCAGCTCCGCAGGGTGGGACACTGAAGCTTTCTTT. Its protein is CASSAGWDTEAFF.

The chain couples TRBV5-1 to TRBJ1-6, with D tentatively TRBD1 (5 bases). Trimming removed 3 bases from V and 8 bases from J, with 9 bases in between. This CDR3 spans 13 amino acids. CDR1 and CDR2 from the germline V gene are SGHRS and YFSETQ. In DNA, the CDR3 is TGCGCCAGCAGCTACGGCAGGGATTCACCCCTCCACTTT. Its translation: CASSYGRDSPLHF.

This sequence joins TRBV2 and TRBJ1-3; tentatively, D is TRBD1 (5 bases). CDR1 and CDR2 from the germline V gene are SNHLY and FYNNEI. The CDR3 runs 16 residues. V was cut by 5 bases and J by 0 bases, with 14 bases left in between. The chain's CDR3 is CASSTRQRFSGNTIYF. In DNA form, the CDR3 reads TGTGCCAGCAGTACACGACAGCGATTCTCTGGAAACACCATATATTTT.

The rearrangement uses TRBV7-9 and TRBJ2-2; TRBD2 is a possible D gene (6 bases). The V gene lost 0 bases and the J gene lost 3 bases, with 8 bases spanning the gap. From germline, CDR1 is SEHNR and CDR2 FQNEAQ (reference sequence). The CDR3 has 15 amino acids. The CDR3, as DNA: TGTGCCAGCAGCTTAGCGACTAGTCACACCGGGGAGCTGTTTTTT. Protein product: CASSLATSHTGELFF.

The chain combines TRBV9 with TRBJ2-3, with a tentative D call TRBD1 (5 bases). V lost 1 base to trimming and J lost 2 bases, with 11 bases between them. This CDR3 is built from 15 residues. The germline gives CDR1 SGDLS, CDR2 YYNGEE. CDR3: CASSVNKGATDTQYF. As DNA, the CDR3 is TGTGCCAGCAGCGTAAACAAAGGGGCCACAGATACGCAGTATTTT.

The J gene is TRBJ1-4, the V gene TRBV5-6, with D unclear. CDR3 length: 14 amino acids. Germline V CDR1 and CDR2: SGHDT, YYEEEE. Trimming left V 4 bases short and J 0 bases short, with 7 bases between. CDR3 loop: CASSPQTTNEKLFF. The CDR3 DNA reads TGTGCCAGCAGCCCCCAGACAACTAATGAAAAACTGTTTTTT.

The rearrangement joins TRBV6-4 to TRBJ2-2; D is unresolved. V lost 0 bases to trimming and J lost 5 bases, with 4 bases between them. In germline, CDR1 is MRHNA, CDR2 SNTAGT. The CDR3 is 13 amino acids. The CDR3 region has the DNA TGTGCCAGCAGTGACTCGAGTACCGGGGAGCTGTTTTTT. As protein: CASSDSSTGELFF.

The chain has TRBV10-1 and TRBJ1-1, with D possibly being TRBD1 (5 bases). Per the germline V gene, CDR1 is WNHNN and CDR2 is SYGVQD (reference sequence). The length of the CDR3 is 15 residues. Trimming removed 3 bases from V and 1 base from J, with 12 bases in between. CDR3 residues: CASSDGALGNTEAFF. The CDR3 DNA is TGCGCCAGCAGTGATGGGGCTTTGGGGAACACTGAAGCTTTCTTT.

This chain connects TRBV11-2 to TRBJ1-4; 8 positions match TRBD1. V trimming: 5 bases; J trimming: 7 bases; junction bases outside the gene matches: 6. The CDR3 length is 14 residues. Per the germline V gene, CDR1 is SGHAT and CDR2 is FQNNGV. The CDR3 DNA reads TGTGCCAGCAGCGGTGGACAGGGAGGTGAAAAACTGTTTTTT. As protein: CASSGGQGGEKLFF.

V is TRBV6-6 and J is TRBJ1-1; possible D gene TRBD1, 6 bases. This CDR3 spans 13 amino acids. CDR1 and CDR2 (germline): MNHNY, SVGAGI (reference sequence). V was cut by 5 bases and J by 1 base, with 8 bases left in between. CDR3 sequence: CASSRQENTEAFF. In DNA, the CDR3 is TGTGCCAGCAGTCGACAGGAGAACACTGAAGCTTTCTTT.

V and J are TRBV30 and TRBJ1-2; D is possibly TRBD1 (6 bases). The V and J ends lost 0 bases and 14 bases respectively, with 16 bases between them. From germline, CDR1 is GTSNPN and CDR2 SVGIG (reference sequence). This CDR3 comprises 12 residues. The CDR3 region has the DNA TGTGCCTGGAGTGTACAAGAGGTAGGACAGACCTTC. It translates to CAWSVQEVGQTF.

The rearrangement links TRBV19 to TRBJ2-7; 8 bases agree with TRBD1. Losses at the gene ends were 5 bases for V and 7 bases for J; bases not matched to a gene: 7. CDR1 and CDR2 (germline): LNHDA, SQIVND (reference sequence). This CDR3 is 13 amino acids long. The CDR3 region is CASSSGQGGEQYF. CDR3 DNA sequence: TGTGCCAGTAGTTCCGGACAGGGCGGGGAGCAGTACTTC.

In nucleotides, the CDR3 is TGCGCCAGCAGCCAAGGGATAGGGGCCCGCACAGATACGCAGTATTTT. It codes for CASSQGIGARTDTQYF. The genes are TRBV4-1 and TRBJ2-3; D might be TRBD1 (5 bases). The CDR3 is made up of 16 amino acids. The V end was cut by 1 base, the J end by 1 base, with 12 bases between. In germline, CDR1 is MGHRA, CDR2 YSYEKL.

CDR3: CASTFKRVAGELFF. In DNA form, the CDR3 reads TGTGCCAGCACCTTTAAGCGGGTTGCCGGGGAGCTGTTTTTT. The chain uses TRBV6-5 and TRBJ2-2, with D tentatively TRBD2 (6 bases). V was pared by 7 bases and J by 6 bases, with 15 bases between. Germline-derived CDR1 and CDR2 are MNHEY and SVGAGI. CDR3 length equals 14 residues.

J is TRBJ2-2 and V is TRBV18; 9 bases fit TRBD1. Germline V CDR1 and CDR2: KGHSH, LQKENI. Trimming cost V 5 bases and J 4 bases; bases outside gene matches: 8. The CDR3 is 16 residues long. In DNA, the CDR3 is TGTGCCAGCTCAATTTGGGGACAGGGCGGCACCGGGGAGCTGTTTTTT. This translates into CASSIWGQGGTGELFF.

This clone was picked up one time. The chain uses TRBV19 and TRBJ1-2, with D possibly being TRBD1 (6 bases). The CDR3 runs 15 residues. CDR1 and CDR2 from the germline V gene are LNHDA and SQIVND (reference sequence). The V end was cut by 7 bases, the J end by 6 bases, with 21 bases between. This CDR3 is CASTPWGGPRNGYTF. For the CDR3, the DNA is TGTGCCAGTACCCCATGGGGGGGGCCGAGGAATGGCTACACCTTC.

This CDR3 is CASWTPSYEQYF. The CDR3 coding sequence is TGTGCCAGCTGGACACCCTCCTACGAGCAGTACTTC. This chain links TRBV19 with TRBJ2-7; weak D call: TRBD1 (5 bases). From germline, CDR1 is LNHDA and CDR2 SQIVND (reference sequence). The length of the CDR3 is 12 residues. Trimming cost V 9 bases and J 0 bases, with 9 bases left between them.

The CDR3 spells CASSPMRGTIILLDYEQYF. DNA of the CDR3: TGTGCCAGCAGCCCCATGCGGGGGACTATAATCCTGTTAGACTACGAGCAGTACTTC. The chain combines TRBV7-2 with TRBJ2-7; 7 positions agree with TRBD2. V was clipped by 5 bases and J by 3 bases; unmatched bases: 22. The CDR3 is 19 residues long. Germline V gives CDR1 SGHTA, CDR2 FQGNSA.